This entry lists 10 T cell receptor beta chains sequenced from one sample in a study of blood T cell repertoires in COVID-19. Assay: immunoSEQ multiplex PCR; the TCRdb copy retains only in-frame clones and omits some. Among about 220,000 clones listed, over 75% were seen once. Specimen: PBMCs or T cells enriched from blood (not recorded which). The source is a woman under 30 in a cohort exposed to, infected with or recovered from COVID-19 (not recorded which).

This clone was found once. This chain connects TRBV27 to TRBJ2-2; tentatively, D is TRBD1 (6 bases). Germline V gene data show CDR1 as MNHEY and CDR2 as SMNVEV (reference sequence). CDR3 length: 16 amino acids. V was clipped by 2 bases and J by 0 bases, with 10 bases between them. Here the CDR3 reads CASSLNRASNTGELFF. The CDR3 DNA reads as TGTGCCAGCAGTTTAAACAGGGCTTCGAACACCGGGGAGCTGTTTTTT.

DNA for the CDR3: TGTGCCAGCAGTTTAAGGCGGGTACAAGAGACCCAGTACTTC. It is translated as CASSLRRVQETQYF. V and J are TRBV28 and TRBJ2-5, with a possible D match to TRBD2 (5 bases). The CDR3 has 14 amino acids. The germline CDR1 and CDR2 sequences are MDHEN and SYDVKM. Trimming cost V 2 bases and J 2 bases, with 9 bases left between them.

This sequence joins TRBV6-5 and TRBJ1-1; no definite D call. The CDR3 consists of 14 residues. CDR1 MNHEY and CDR2 SVGAGI come from the germline V gene. V lost 2 bases and J lost 2, with 9 bases in between. Here the CDR3 reads CASSYTTANTEAFF. As DNA, the CDR3 is TGTGCCAGCAGTTACACAACAGCAAACACTGAAGCTTTCTTT.

The genes are TRBV6-1 and TRBJ2-1, with 13 positions matching TRBD2. This CDR3 has 17 residues. Germline CDR1 and CDR2: MNHNS and SASEGT. The trim removed 1 base at V and 7 bases at J, leaving 7 bases unmatched. CDR3 bases: TGTGCCAGCAGTGAAGTAGTAGGACTAGCGGGAGCTAATGAGCAGTTCTTC. This gives the protein CASSEVVGLAGANEQFF.

The J gene is TRBJ1-1, the V gene TRBV5-1; D ambiguous. The CDR3 has 14 amino acids. CDR1 and CDR2 (germline): SGHRS, YFSETQ. Trimming stripped 0 bases from V and 1 base from J, with 7 bases between. CDR3: CASSLAEENTEAFF. CDR3 coding DNA: TGCGCCAGCAGCTTGGCCGAGGAGAACACTGAAGCTTTCTTT.

This chain uses TRBV6-5 with TRBJ1-6; the D gene is possibly TRBD1 (6 bases). The CDR3 extends over 16 amino acids. Per germline, CDR1 MNHEY and CDR2 SVGAGI. V lost 3 bases, J lost 7 bases, and 16 bases lay in between. CDR3 nucleotide sequence: TGTGCCAGCAGTTATGACAGGATCTACGCCAATTCACCCCTCCACTTT. This gives the protein CASSYDRIYANSPLHF.

The rearrangement joins TRBV18 to TRBJ2-5, with 10 positions matching TRBD2. Germline CDR1 reads KGHSH; CDR2 reads LQKENI. V lost 1 base to trimming and J lost 5 bases; unmatched junction nucleotides: 7. This CDR3 has 16 residues. CDR3 in DNA: TGTGCCAGCTCACCACGTAGCGGGGGGTCCGGTGAGACCCAGTACTTC. It codes for CASSPRSGGSGETQYF.

This clone was counted a single time. The chain carries TRBV11-2 and TRBJ1-4; D perhaps matches TRBD1 (5 bases). Germline CDR1 reads SGHAT; CDR2 reads FQNNGV. The germline V and J ends were trimmed by 4 bases and 8 bases, with 17 bases remaining between them. This CDR3 has 15 residues. CDR3 sequence reads: CASSSVSGGGEKLFF. For the CDR3, the DNA is TGTGCCAGCAGCTCGGTTTCGGGGGGAGGGGAAAAACTGTTTTTT.

The rearrangement links TRBV7-9 to TRBJ2-7; the match to TRBD1 covers 7 bases. Germline V gene sequence: CDR1 SEHNR, CDR2 FQNEAQ (reference sequence). V lost 5 bases to trimming and J lost 0 bases; unmatched junction nucleotides: 7. This CDR3 has 15 amino acids. The CDR3 is CASSPQGIPSYEQYF. In DNA form, the CDR3 reads TGTGCCAGCAGCCCACAGGGGATACCCTCCTACGAGCAGTACTTC.

The chain links TRBV13 to TRBJ2-7, with D possibly matching TRBD2 (5 bases). The CDR3 has 14 residues. The ends were cut back, 5 bases at V and 4 bases at J, with 15 bases in the middle. Germline V lookup: CDR1 PRHDT, CDR2 FYEKMQ (reference sequence). The CDR3 sequence: CASSPRGQTYEQYF. CDR3 DNA sequence: TGTGCCAGCAGCCCCAGAGGGCAGACATACGAGCAGTACTTC.